The 5 T cell receptor beta chains in this list originate from one sample, sequenced in a study of regulatory T cells in long-lasting Graves disease. Sample time point: newly diagnosed GD, antithyroid drugs for less than 3 months. Construction of the TCR library relied on RNA isolated from PBMCs. HTBI primers from iRepertoire and Arm-PCR of CDR3 regions yielded the TCR beta libraries. One entry per CDR3 protein results from TCRdb running MiXCR on the multiplex PCR reads. The table records 420,000 or so distinct CDR3 sequences, 16% of them present only once. This sample also belongs to another study, concerning T cells in Graves' hyperthyroidism and ophthalmopathy.

The sample was peripheral blood mononuclear cells (PBMCs), taken at new diagnosis, from a patient treated with antithyroid drugs. These receptor sequences come from a woman aged 18-30 years with Graves disease.

Notes on this clonotype: Being one base from a much bigger clone, this may be a read error. Here the CDR3 omits its conserved ending phenylalanine or tryptophan, so a read error is the likely source. V usage is TRBV20-1 and J usage is TRBJ2-7; D is unclear. Germline V gene lookup returns CDR1 DFQATT and CDR2 SNEGSKA (reference sequence). The CDR3 has 13 amino acids. Trimming cost V 6 bases and J 0 bases, with 12 bases left between them. The CDR3 DNA reads TGCAGTGCCACCCCCAGGCGCTCCTACGAGCAGTACCTC. Translated: CSATPRRSYEQYL.

This clonotype occurred many times. The CDR3 DNA sequence: TGTGCCAGCAGTCCCGAGGAGAACACCGGGGAGCTGTTTTTT. Amino acid sequence: CASSPEENTGELFF. This chain uses TRBV6-2 or TRBV6-3 with TRBJ2-2; D is uncertain. Per germline, CDR1 MNHEY and CDR2 SVGEGT. The CDR3 is made up of 14 amino acids. V dropped 5 bases and J dropped 1 base, with 8 bases sitting between them.

In its sample, this clonotype was seen many times. This chain joins TRBV6-4 and TRBJ2-1; D is perhaps TRBD1 (6 bases). Germline lookup yields CDR1 MRHNA and CDR2 SNTAGT. V was pared by 5 bases and J by 9 bases, with 11 bases between. The CDR3 contains 12 residues. Here the CDR3 DNA reads TGTGCCAGCAGTCCAACAGGGACTGAGCAGTTCTTC. This gives the protein CASSPTGTEQFF.

In regard to this clonotype: This likely comes from a read error, as the CDR3 has no conserved phenylalanine or tryptophan at its end. This chain links TRBV30 with TRBJ1-1; D is uncertain. Trimming removed 1 base at V and 6 bases at J, with 12 bases between. Germline CDR1 GTSNPN, CDR2 SVGIG (reference sequence). CDR3 length equals 13 residues. In DNA form, the CDR3 reads TGTGCCTGGAGTGCCCTAACGGGCGCTGAAGCTTTCATT. Translated: CAWSALTGAEAFI.

In this sample, this clonotype turned up many times. The chain links TRBV28 to TRBJ1-1; tentative D call: TRBD1 (6 bases). CDR1 MDHEN and CDR2 SYDVKM come from the germline V gene. The germline V and J ends were trimmed by 2 bases and 1 base, with 11 bases remaining between them. This CDR3 comprises 15 residues. CDR3 sequence (DNA): TGTGCCAGCAGTTTACGAGGGGGTGGGAACACTGAAGCTTTCTTT. As protein: CASSLRGGGNTEAFF.